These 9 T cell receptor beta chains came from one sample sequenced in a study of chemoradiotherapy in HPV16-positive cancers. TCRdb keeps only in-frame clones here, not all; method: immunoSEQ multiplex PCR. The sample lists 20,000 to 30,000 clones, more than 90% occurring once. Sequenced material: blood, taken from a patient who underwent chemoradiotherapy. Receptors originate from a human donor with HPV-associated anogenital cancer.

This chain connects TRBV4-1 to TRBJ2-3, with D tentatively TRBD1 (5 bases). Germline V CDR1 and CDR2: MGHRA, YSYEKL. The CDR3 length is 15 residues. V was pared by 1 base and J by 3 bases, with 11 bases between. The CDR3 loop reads CASSQVTAYTDTQYF. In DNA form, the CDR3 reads TGCGCCAGCAGCCAAGTGACAGCGTATACAGATACGCAGTATTTT.

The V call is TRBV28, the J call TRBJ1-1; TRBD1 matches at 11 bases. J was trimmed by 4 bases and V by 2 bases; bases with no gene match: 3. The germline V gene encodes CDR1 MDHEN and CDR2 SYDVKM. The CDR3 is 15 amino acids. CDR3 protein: CASSLGQGAFTEAFF. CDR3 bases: TGTGCCAGCAGTTTAGGACAGGGGGCTTTCACTGAAGCTTTCTTT.

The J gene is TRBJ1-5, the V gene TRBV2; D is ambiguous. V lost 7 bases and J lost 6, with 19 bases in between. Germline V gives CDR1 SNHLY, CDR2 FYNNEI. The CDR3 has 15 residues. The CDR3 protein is CASTREPPVPQPQHF. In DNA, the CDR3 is TGTGCCAGCACCCGTGAACCTCCGGTTCCTCAGCCCCAGCATTTT.

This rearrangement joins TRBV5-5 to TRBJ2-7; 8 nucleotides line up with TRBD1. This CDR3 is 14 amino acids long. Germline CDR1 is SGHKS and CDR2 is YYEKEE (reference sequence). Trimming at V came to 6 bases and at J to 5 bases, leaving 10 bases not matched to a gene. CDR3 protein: CASTPPGTGDEQYF. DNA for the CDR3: TGTGCCAGCACCCCCCCCGGGACAGGTGACGAGCAGTACTTC.

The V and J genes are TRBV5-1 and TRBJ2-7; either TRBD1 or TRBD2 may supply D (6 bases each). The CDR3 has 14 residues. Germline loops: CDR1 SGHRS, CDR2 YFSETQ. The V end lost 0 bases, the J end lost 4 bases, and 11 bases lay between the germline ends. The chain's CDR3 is CASSLGGAAYEQYF. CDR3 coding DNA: TGCGCCAGCAGCTTGGGGGGGGCAGCGTACGAGCAGTACTTC.

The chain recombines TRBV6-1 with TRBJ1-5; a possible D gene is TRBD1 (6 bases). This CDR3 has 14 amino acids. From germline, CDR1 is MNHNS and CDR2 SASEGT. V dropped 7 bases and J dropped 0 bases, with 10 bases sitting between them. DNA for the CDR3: TGTGCCAGCATGAGGGGGAATAGCAATCAGCCCCAGCATTTT. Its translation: CASMRGNSNQPQHF.

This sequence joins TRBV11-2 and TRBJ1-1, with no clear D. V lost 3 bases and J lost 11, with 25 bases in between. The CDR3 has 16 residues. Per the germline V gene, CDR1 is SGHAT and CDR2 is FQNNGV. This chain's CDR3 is CASSLGIGLPTKFAFF. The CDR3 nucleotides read TGTGCCAGCAGCTTGGGTATCGGACTTCCGACCAAATTTGCTTTCTTT.

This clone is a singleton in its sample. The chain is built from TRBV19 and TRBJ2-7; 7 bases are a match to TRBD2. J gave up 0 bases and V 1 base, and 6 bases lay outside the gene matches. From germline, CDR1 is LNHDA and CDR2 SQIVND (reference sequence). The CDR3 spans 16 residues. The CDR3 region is CASSIVASGISYEQYF. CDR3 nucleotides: TGTGCCAGTAGTATAGTTGCCAGCGGGATCTCCTACGAGCAGTACTTC.

The CDR3, as DNA: TGCGCCAGCAGCTTGCCCCTGGGACTAGCGGGAGTGGCCGGGGAGCTGTTTTTT. This translates into CASSLPLGLAGVAGELFF. The chain is built from TRBV5-1 and TRBJ2-2, with 14 nucleotides matching TRBD2. Germline V gives CDR1 SGHRS, CDR2 YFSETQ. The CDR3 sequence is 18 residues long. V trimming: 1 base; J trimming: 6 bases; junction bases outside the gene matches: 8.